Presented here are 30 T cell receptor beta chains from one specimen sequenced in a study of cytomegalovirus exposure and HLA in healthy donors. PCR used 60 Vbeta primers and 13 Jbeta primers. Method: immunoSEQ multiplex PCR; TCRdb's copy keeps in-frame clones and lacks some. The sample lists under 150,000 clones, 82% occurring once. Sample: PBMCs. Source of these receptors: a male donor in good health and CMV-seronegative.

The V and J genes are TRBV27 and TRBJ1-4; tentatively, D is TRBD1 (6 bases). Looked up from germline, CDR1 is MNHEY and CDR2 is SMNVEV (reference sequence). This CDR3 region has 17 residues. V was clipped by 8 bases and J by 0 bases, with 19 bases between them. Here the CDR3 DNA reads TGTGCCAGCTCTCCCCGGGGGGCCCTAACAACTAATGAAAAACTGTTTTTT. Its translation: CASSPRGALTTNEKLFF.

The V call is TRBV18, the J call TRBJ1-1, with 12 bases aligning to TRBD1. The CDR3 has 16 amino acids. CDR1 is KGHSH and CDR2 is LQKENI in the germline V gene. The ends lost 3 bases at V and 3 bases at J; junction bases unmatched: 5. DNA for the CDR3: TGTGCCAGCTCACCCGGGACAGGGGGCCGAGACACTGAAGCTTTCTTT. It translates to CASSPGTGGRDTEAFF.

The chain combines TRBV9 with TRBJ2-1; possible D gene TRBD2, 6 bases. V was shortened by 0 bases and J by 2 bases, with 6 bases between the two germline ends. This CDR3 spans 14 amino acids. Germline-derived CDR1 and CDR2 are SGDLS and YYNGEE. DNA for the CDR3: TGTGCCAGCAGCGTAGGGGGGGCCTACAATGAGCAGTTCTTC. Translating it yields CASSVGGAYNEQFF.

The chain recombines TRBV15 with TRBJ2-2; D is possibly TRBD1 (5 bases). CDR1 LNHNV and CDR2 YYDKDF come from the germline V gene (reference sequence). Trimming cost V 0 bases and J 8 bases, with 16 bases left between them. The CDR3 is 16 residues long. CDR3 sequence reads: CATSRDNEQAGGELFF. The CDR3 DNA follows: TGTGCCACCAGCAGAGATAACGAACAGGCTGGTGGGGAGCTGTTTTTT.

The count of this clone is one. The CDR3 DNA follows: TGTGCCAGCAGCTTGTGGGAGTCTCAGACCGAGCAGTACTTC. Protein: CASSLWESQTEQYF. This sequence joins TRBV5-4 and TRBJ2-7; possibly TRBD2 for D (5 bases). The germline V gene encodes CDR1 SGHNT and CDR2 YYREEE (reference sequence). This CDR3 is built from 14 residues. Deletions cut 1 base from V and 6 bases from J, with 14 bases between.

The J gene is TRBJ2-1, the V gene TRBV9, with 10 positions matching TRBD2. The CDR3 has 14 residues. Unmatched junction bases numbered 6, after V lost 0 bases and J lost 12 bases. Germline CDR1 SGDLS, CDR2 YYNGEE. CDR3 sequence reads: CASSVVASGSRQFF. CDR3 nucleotides: TGTGCCAGCAGCGTAGTTGCTAGCGGGAGTAGGCAGTTCTTC.

J is TRBJ2-3 and V is TRBV6-5; 8 bases match TRBD2. The germline V gene encodes CDR1 MNHEY and CDR2 SVGAGI. The ends lost 5 bases at V and 2 bases at J; junction bases unmatched: 6. The CDR3 is made up of 15 amino acids. CDR3 loop: CASSPSGFATDTQYF. DNA of the CDR3: TGTGCCAGCAGTCCTAGCGGGTTCGCCACAGATACGCAGTATTTT.

The chain recombines TRBV7-9 with TRBJ2-7, with D possibly TRBD2 on 5 matching bases. CDR3 length equals 12 residues. Trimming removed 3 bases from V and 3 bases from J, with 6 bases in between. CDR1 SEHNR and CDR2 FQNEAQ come from the germline V gene (reference sequence). CDR3 in DNA: TGTGCCAGCAGCTTGGGGAGCTACGAGCAGTACTTC. Translating gives CASSLGSYEQYF.

This sequence joins TRBV6-1 and TRBJ1-4, with TRBD1 as a possible D gene (5 bases). V dropped 7 bases and J dropped 7 bases, with 16 bases sitting between them. The V gene's germline CDR1 is MNHNS and CDR2 SASEGT. The CDR3 totals 14 residues. CDR3 residues: CASTEGRGSEKLFF. CDR3 sequence (DNA): TGTGCCAGCACCGAGGGGAGGGGAAGTGAAAAACTGTTTTTT.

The rearrangement links TRBV9 to TRBJ2-7; 9 bases match TRBD1. The CDR3 loop spans 15 amino acids. Germline V lookup: CDR1 SGDLS, CDR2 YYNGEE. V shed 4 bases, J shed 2 bases, and the junction held 7 bases outside the gene matches. CDR3 sequence reads: CASSTGTGNPYEQYF. The CDR3 bases are TGTGCCAGCAGCACCGGGACAGGGAATCCCTACGAGCAGTACTTC. Full variable domain (missing parts from reference TRBV9 and TRBJ2-7): DSGVTQTPKHLITATGQRVTLRCSPRSGDLSVYWYQQSLDQGLQFLIQYYNGEERAKGNILERFSAQQFPDLHSELNLSSLELGDSALYFCASSTGTGNPYEQYFGPGTRLTVT.

About this clone: The sample has other DNA sequences that encode this CDR3 too. The chain carries TRBV10-1 and TRBJ2-7, with D possibly being TRBD2 (5 bases). V lost 0 bases and J lost 2, with 5 bases in between. The germline gives CDR1 WNHNN, CDR2 SYGVQD (reference sequence). This CDR3 contains 13 residues. The CDR3 loop is CASSESGTYEQYF. CDR3 DNA sequence: TGCGCCAGCAGTGAGTCCGGGACCTACGAGCAGTACTTC.

This clone turned up a few times. The rearrangement links TRBV29-1 to TRBJ2-1, with 7 bases fitting TRBD2. Looked up from germline, CDR1 is SQVTM and CDR2 is ANQGSEA. The V segment lost 7 bases and the J segment 3 bases; nucleotides outside the gene matches: 6. The CDR3 contains 13 residues. This chain's CDR3 is CSADRGDYNEQFF. The DNA for the CDR3 is TGCAGCGCTGACCGGGGGGACTACAATGAGCAGTTCTTC.

In its sample, this clone was seen once. The chain joins TRBV28 to TRBJ2-7, with 8 bases aligning to TRBD2. V lost 6 bases to trimming and J lost 5 bases; unmatched junction nucleotides: 6. The length of the CDR3 is 13 residues. Germline assignment: CDR1 MDHEN and CDR2 SYDVKM. The CDR3 sequence is CASRTGLVNEQYF. In DNA, the CDR3 is TGTGCCAGCAGGACGGGACTAGTGAACGAGCAGTACTTC. Full variable domain (missing parts from reference TRBV28 and TRBJ2-7): DVKVTQSSRYLVKRTGEKVFLECVQDMDHENMFWYRQDPGLGLRLIYFSYDVKMKEKGDIPEGYSVSREKKERFSLILESASTNQTSMYLCASRTGLVNEQYFGPGTRLTVT.

The V and J genes are TRBV5-1 and TRBJ1-2, with a possible D match to TRBD1 (6 bases). The V and J ends lost 2 bases and 6 bases respectively, with 11 bases between them. This CDR3 has 13 amino acids. In germline, CDR1 is SGHRS, CDR2 YFSETQ. The CDR3 here is CASSFTGWDGYTF. CDR3 sequence (DNA): TGCGCCAGCAGCTTTACAGGGTGGGATGGCTACACCTTC. The full variable domain, completed using reference TRBV5-1 and TRBJ1-2, is KAGVTQTPRYLIKTRGQQVTLSCSPISGHRSVSWYQQTPGQGLQFLFEYFSETQRNKGNFPGRFSGRQFSNSRSEMNVSTLELGDSALYLCASSFTGWDGYTFGSGTRLTVV.

The chain recombines TRBV6-5 with TRBJ1-4; 7 bases match TRBD1. The CDR3 spans 15 residues. Germline CDR1 is MNHEY and CDR2 is SVGAGI. The V segment lost 2 bases and the J segment 5 bases; nucleotides outside the gene matches: 5. The CDR3 DNA follows: TGTGCCAGCAGTTACGGGCAGGGGGGCAATGAAAAACTGTTTTTT. Its protein product is CASSYGQGGNEKLFF.

V gene TRBV7-2 combines with J gene TRBJ2-1; TRBD2 matches at 8 bases. Germline trimming cut 1 base from V and 9 bases from J; bases unmatched to any gene: 8. Germline CDR1 reads SGHTA; CDR2 reads FQGNSA. The CDR3 has 15 amino acids. The CDR3 DNA reads TGTGCCAGCAGCTTAGGTGGGCGGGAGGTTGGTGAGCAGTTCTTC. This translates into CASSLGGREVGEQFF.

The V call is TRBV19, the J call TRBJ2-1; TRBD2 aligns across 11 bases. The germline CDR1 and CDR2 sequences are LNHDA and SQIVND (reference sequence). The CDR3 spans 15 residues. V lost 4 bases, J lost 7 bases, and 6 bases stayed unmatched. The CDR3 loop is CASSTPTSGMNEQFF. As DNA, the CDR3 is TGTGCCAGTAGTACGCCGACTAGCGGGATGAATGAGCAGTTCTTC.

This rearrangement joins TRBV6-1 to TRBJ2-5; D is unclear. The CDR3 has 13 residues. Per the germline V gene, CDR1 is MNHNS and CDR2 is SASEGT. V was trimmed by 0 bases and J by 8 bases, leaving 10 bases between them. CDR3: CASSEAVRRTQYF. CDR3 nucleotide sequence: TGTGCCAGCAGTGAAGCGGTGAGGAGAACCCAGTACTTC.

This clone was seen only a few times. The V gene is TRBV6-1, the J gene TRBJ2-7; the D is unclear. V dropped 6 bases and J dropped 3 bases, with 9 bases sitting between them. From germline, CDR1 is MNHNS and CDR2 SASEGT. This CDR3 comprises 12 residues. The CDR3 loop reads CASRGDGYEQYF. The CDR3, as DNA: TGTGCCAGCAGGGGCGATGGCTACGAGCAGTACTTC.

The table lists this clone with a few counts. The chain links TRBV5-1 to TRBJ1-6; D gene uncertain. CDR3 length: 13 amino acids. The V gene's germline CDR1 is SGHRS and CDR2 YFSETQ. Trimming left V 0 bases short and J 7 bases short, with 5 bases between. CDR3 sequence reads: CASSLGVNSPLHF. DNA for the CDR3: TGCGCCAGCAGCTTGGGCGTAAATTCACCCCTCCACTTT.

This chain joins TRBV6-4 and TRBJ2-2, with TRBD2 identical over 11 bases. This CDR3 is built from 15 residues. V shed 1 base, J shed 5 bases, and the junction held 0 bases outside the gene matches. Germline values: CDR1 MRHNA, CDR2 SNTAGT. The CDR3 coding sequence is TGTGCCAGCAGTGACTGGACTAGCGGGACCGGGGAGCTGTTTTTT. Translated: CASSDWTSGTGELFF.

The CDR3 DNA sequence: TGCGCCAGCAGATCCGACAGCCTAACGCCTCGTAAAGGGGGGCCCCAGCATTTT. Protein product: CASRSDSLTPRKGGPQHF. The chain links TRBV5-1 to TRBJ1-5; TRBD1 might be the D (6 bases). The germline V gene has CDR1 SGHRS and CDR2 YFSETQ. CDR3 length equals 18 residues. Trimming cost V 5 bases and J 9 bases, with 30 bases left between them.

The rearrangement joins TRBV4-3 to TRBJ2-1; D possibly corresponds to TRBD2 (6 bases). V was trimmed by 1 base and J by 1 base, leaving 14 bases between them. CDR3 length: 17 residues. The germline V gene has CDR1 LGHNA and CDR2 YSLEER. The CDR3 bases are TGCGCCAGCAGCCAAGGCCCGGGAGCGCGATCCTACAATGAGCAGTTCTTC. This sequence encodes CASSQGPGARSYNEQFF.

In its sample, this clone was seen once. In DNA, the CDR3 is TGTGCCAGCAGAACCGGGACAGAAGCTTTCTTT. It codes for CASRTGTEAFF. The gene calls are TRBV6-5 and TRBJ1-1, with TRBD1 as a possible D gene (6 bases). V dropped 6 bases and J dropped 8 bases, with 10 bases sitting between them. CDR3 length: 11 residues. The germline V gene has CDR1 MNHEY and CDR2 SVGAGI.

V gene TRBV30 combines with J gene TRBJ1-5, with a tentative D call TRBD1 (5 bases). CDR3 length equals 12 residues. V shed 4 bases and J shed 10 bases, with 14 bases lying between them. The germline V gene encodes CDR1 GTSNPN and CDR2 SVGIG (reference sequence). CDR3 sequence reads: CAWNAGSPPQHF. The DNA for the CDR3 is TGTGCCTGGAACGCAGGGTCCCCACCCCAGCATTTT.

In DNA form, the CDR3 reads TGCAGCGTTGTCGGCTCGGGAGAGACCCAGTACTTC. It encodes CSVVGSGETQYF. The rearrangement joins TRBV29-1 to TRBJ2-5, with no clear D. V was cut by 4 bases and J by 4 bases, with 10 bases left in between. Germline V lookup: CDR1 SQVTM, CDR2 ANQGSEA. The CDR3 has 12 amino acids. The variable domain in full, with the rest retrieved from reference TRBV29-1 and TRBJ2-5, is SAVISQKPSRDICQRGTSLTIQCQVDSQVTMMFWYRQQPGQSLTLIATANQGSEATYESGFVIDKFPISRPNLTFSTLTVSNMSPEDSSIYLCSVVGSGETQYFGPGTRLLVL.

The chain combines TRBV18 with TRBJ1-2; D ambiguous. The CDR3 spans 13 residues. Trimming took off 3 bases at V and 7 bases at J, with 12 bases between the two ends. CDR1 and CDR2 (germline): KGHSH, LQKENI. The CDR3 spells CASSPVGDRGYTF. CDR3 in DNA: TGTGCCAGCTCACCGGTCGGGGATCGTGGCTACACCTTC.

This chain joins TRBV19 and TRBJ1-6; TRBD1 matches at 9 bases. The CDR3 spans 15 residues. In germline, CDR1 is LNHDA, CDR2 SQIVND (reference sequence). The J segment lost 9 bases and the V segment lost 4 bases, leaving 7 bases of the junction unmatched. Here the CDR3 DNA reads TGTGCCAGTAGTACAACCGGGACAGGGAGTTCACCCCTCCACTTT. Translating gives CASSTTGTGSSPLHF.

The rearrangement uses TRBV28 and TRBJ2-5; TRBD2 matches 9 bases. The junction had 3 bases not matched to a gene; V was cut back by 6 bases and J by 4 bases. There are 13 residues in the CDR3. From germline, CDR1 is MDHEN and CDR2 SYDVKM. The CDR3 region is CASSWTSVETQYF. Written as DNA, the CDR3 is TGTGCCAGCAGCTGGACTAGCGTAGAGACCCAGTACTTC.

The chain employs TRBV4-1 and TRBJ2-3; TRBD2 is a possible D gene (5 bases). The V gene's germline CDR1 is MGHRA and CDR2 YSYEKL. V was shortened by 1 base and J by 2 bases, with 7 bases between the two germline ends. The CDR3 is 14 residues long. CDR3 coding DNA: TGCGCCAGCAGCCAAGCCGGGAACACAGATACGCAGTATTTT. This codes for CASSQAGNTDTQYF.